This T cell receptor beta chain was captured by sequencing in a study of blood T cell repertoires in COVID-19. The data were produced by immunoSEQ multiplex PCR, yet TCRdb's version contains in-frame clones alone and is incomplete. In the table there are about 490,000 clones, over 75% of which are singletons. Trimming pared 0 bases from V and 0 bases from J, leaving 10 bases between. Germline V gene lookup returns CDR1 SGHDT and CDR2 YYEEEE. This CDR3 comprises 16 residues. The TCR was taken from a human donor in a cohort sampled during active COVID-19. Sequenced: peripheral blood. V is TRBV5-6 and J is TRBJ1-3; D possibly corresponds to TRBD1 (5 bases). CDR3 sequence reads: CASSLEGQNSGNTIYF. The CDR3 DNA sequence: TGTGCCAGCAGCTTGGAGGGGCAAAACTCTGGAAACACCATATATTTT.